These 6 T cell receptor beta chains originate from one sample sequenced in a study of lymphopenia after photon versus proton radiotherapy. TCRdb's copy holds only in-frame clones and misses some; the assay was immunoSEQ multiplex PCR. The sample records some 30,000 clones, roughly nine tenths being singletons. The sample in question was peripheral blood, obtained from a patient treated with photon-based radiotherapy. Receptor source: a woman in her forties or fifties with pancreatic cancer.

V usage is TRBV2 and J usage is TRBJ2-1; D perhaps matches TRBD2 (5 bases). Germline-derived CDR1 and CDR2 are SNHLY and FYNNEI. Deletions cut 6 bases from V and 3 bases from J, with 9 bases between. The CDR3 is 13 residues long. The chain's CDR3 is CASRTRGYNEQFF. The CDR3, as DNA: TGTGCCAGCAGGACCCGGGGCTACAATGAGCAGTTCTTC.

The chain employs TRBV30 and TRBJ2-1; 7 bases fit TRBD2. Trimming took 5 bases from V and 8 from J; bases not matched to a gene: 3. The germline V gene has CDR1 GTSNPN and CDR2 SVGIG (reference sequence). The CDR3 runs 11 residues. The CDR3 DNA reads TGTGCCTGGGGACTAGTTTATGAGCAGTTCTTC. This translates into CAWGLVYEQFF.

V and J are TRBV30 and TRBJ2-7; no clear D. Germline values: CDR1 GTSNPN, CDR2 SVGIG (reference sequence). The CDR3 extends over 11 amino acids. V gave up 0 bases and J gave up 5 bases, with 5 bases separating them. The CDR3 nucleotides read TGTGCCTGGAGTGTGGTGGACGAGCAGTACTTC. Translation gives CAWSVVDEQYF.

This clone was recorded only once. The chain couples TRBV4-3 to TRBJ1-2; D is ambiguous. Per the germline V gene, CDR1 is LGHNA and CDR2 is YSLEER. This CDR3 region has 15 residues. The V end lost 0 bases, the J end lost 4 bases, and 12 bases lay between the germline ends. CDR3: CASSQDGGDSYGYTF. Written as DNA, the CDR3 is TGCGCCAGCAGCCAAGACGGCGGGGATTCCTATGGCTACACCTTC.

The gene calls are TRBV5-8 and TRBJ2-5, with 7 bases fitting TRBD2. Germline CDR1 is SGHTS and CDR2 is YDEGEE. V gave up 0 bases and J gave up 5 bases; unmatched junction bases: 7. This CDR3 has 15 residues. The CDR3 DNA reads TGTGCCAGCAGCTTGGGTCGGGGGGTAACGGAGACCCAGTACTTC. This translates into CASSLGRGVTETQYF.

The count of this clone is one. The chain joins TRBV10-3 to TRBJ1-1, with D unresolved. Trimming took 4 bases from V and 1 from J, leaving 7 bases between them. The CDR3 covers 13 residues. CDR1 is ENHRY and CDR2 is SYGVKD in the germline V gene. CDR3 protein: CAISATENTEAFF. The CDR3 nucleotides read TGTGCCATCAGTGCTACAGAGAACACTGAAGCTTTCTTT.